Listed here are 18 T cell receptor beta chains from one sample, sequenced in a study of Ad26.COV2.S vaccination and SARS-CoV-2 variants. The table came from immunoSEQ multiplex PCR; TCRdb's copy has only in-frame clones and leaves some out. The sample records hundreds of thousands of clones, approximately 88% being singletons. Treatment here: roughly 18 received Ad26.COV2.S at low or high dose, single or two shots; about 5 received placebo; per-sample allocation not given. The samples were gathered on day 63 after the first injection of vaccine or placebo. The specimen comprised peripheral blood, sampled in a trial of Ad26.COV2.S vaccine versus placebo. The source is a person between 18 and 59 years old who received the Ad26.COV2.S COVID-19 vaccine or a placebo.

With regard to this clone: Different DNA sequences within this sample yield the same CDR3. This sequence joins TRBV10-3 and TRBJ2-7; no clear D gene. There are 12 residues in the CDR3. Trimming removed 0 bases from V and 3 bases from J, with 3 bases in between. From germline, CDR1 is ENHRY and CDR2 SYGVKD. The chain's CDR3 is CAISESGYEQYF. CDR3 bases: TGTGCCATCAGTGAGTCGGGCTACGAGCAGTACTTC.

The chain is built from TRBV18 and TRBJ2-5, with a tentative D call TRBD2 (6 bases). The CDR3 is 14 amino acids. Trimming cost V 4 bases and J 5 bases, with 14 bases left between them. Germline assignment: CDR1 KGHSH and CDR2 LQKENI. Here the CDR3 DNA reads TGTGCCAGCTCACGGCTCGGGAGCCCTGAGACCCAGTACTTC. Translation gives CASSRLGSPETQYF.

The chain uses TRBV27 and TRBJ2-1; the D gene is possibly TRBD1 (6 bases). The CDR3 sequence is 16 residues long. CDR1 is MNHEY, CDR2 SMNVEV, per germline (reference sequence). V was pared by 6 bases and J by 1 base, with 16 bases between. In DNA form, the CDR3 reads TGTGCCAGCAGCCACCTGGGGGCTGCTTCCTACAATGAGCAGTTCTTC. Translation gives CASSHLGAASYNEQFF.

In this sample, this clone turned up once. The chain links TRBV24-1 to TRBJ2-5; 9 bases match TRBD2. The CDR3 consists of 16 residues. V lost 4 bases, J lost 9 bases, and 14 bases stayed unmatched. Per the germline V gene, CDR1 is KGHDR and CDR2 is SFDVKD. In DNA form, the CDR3 reads TGTGCCACCAGTGACAGGGCGGGAGGGCAAGTTTCGGCCCAGTACTTC. Residues: CATSDRAGGQVSAQYF.

In this sample, this clone turned up once. The rearrangement links TRBV18 to TRBJ1-3; no clear D. V lost 2 bases and J 0 bases, leaving 8 bases between the germline ends. This CDR3 is 15 amino acids long. Germline CDR1 is KGHSH and CDR2 is LQKENI. The CDR3 loop is CASSPWAGSGNTIYF. CDR3 nucleotides: TGTGCCAGCTCACCATGGGCGGGCTCTGGAAACACCATATATTTT. Complete variable domain (other parts from reference TRBV18 and TRBJ1-3): NAGVMQNPRHLVRRRGQEARLRCSPMKGHSHVYWYRQLPEEGLKFMVYLQKENIIDESGMPKERFSAEFPKEGPSILRIQQVVRGDSAAYFCASSPWAGSGNTIYFGEGSWLTVV.

This sequence joins TRBV7-9 and TRBJ1-2; D gene ambiguous. The germline CDR1 and CDR2 sequences are SEHNR and FQNEAQ (reference sequence). The CDR3 contains 13 residues. The germline V and J ends were trimmed by 4 bases and 5 bases, with 11 bases remaining between them. The chain's CDR3 is CASSSSGTYGYTF. CDR3 nucleotides: TGTGCCAGCAGCTCATCCGGAACATATGGCTACACCTTC.

A word on this clone: A junction end diverges from the germline sequence, so it may reflect a read error. The V and J genes are TRBV11-2 and TRBJ1-6; D is ambiguous. Germline V lookup: CDR1 SGHAT, CDR2 FQNNGV. The CDR3 has 12 residues. The chain's CDR3 is CASSLDNSPLHF. The CDR3 bases are TGTGCCAGCAGCCTAGATAATTCACCCCTCCACTTT.

Points on this clone: Other DNA sequences in this sample translate to the same CDR3. The chain uses TRBV18 and TRBJ2-5; D perhaps matches TRBD2 (5 bases). V lost 1 base and J lost 1, with 7 bases in between. Germline V gene lookup returns CDR1 KGHSH and CDR2 LQKENI. This CDR3 region has 14 residues. CDR3 DNA: TGTGCCAGCTCACCACAGAGCGGCCAAGAGACCCAGTACTTC. This gives the protein CASSPQSGQETQYF.

This clone was seen a single time. V is TRBV3-1 (or the pseudogene TRBV3-2) and J is TRBJ2-1, with TRBD2 matching 10 bases. Unmatched junction bases numbered 9, after V lost 4 bases and J lost 6 bases. CDR1 LGHDT and CDR2 YNNKEL come from the germline V gene (reference sequence). CDR3 length equals 16 residues. This CDR3 reads CASSPVRTSGSNEQFF. DNA for the CDR3: TGTGCCAGCAGCCCCGTCCGGACTAGCGGATCCAATGAGCAGTTCTTC.

The CDR3 loop reads CASSLLQGTEAFF. The CDR3 DNA reads TGTGCCAGCAGTTTGCTCCAGGGGACTGAAGCTTTCTTT. This chain links TRBV12-3 or TRBV12-4 with TRBJ1-1; tentatively, D is TRBD1 (6 bases). The CDR3 extends over 13 amino acids. Trimming took 3 bases from V and 5 from J, leaving 10 bases between them.

The V call is TRBV18, the J call TRBJ2-7; D is perhaps TRBD1 (5 bases). The CDR3 spans 13 residues. Trimming took 6 bases from V and 2 from J, leaving 11 bases between them. In germline, CDR1 is KGHSH, CDR2 LQKENI. Here the CDR3 DNA reads TGTGCCAGCTCTCCGGACACCACCTACGAGCAGTACTTC. It encodes CASSPDTTYEQYF. The full variable domain, its missing parts supplied by reference TRBV18 and TRBJ2-7, is NAGVMQNPRHLVRRRGQEARLRCSPMKGHSHVYWYRQLPEEGLKFMVYLQKENIIDESGMPKERFSAEFPKEGPSILRIQQVVRGDSAAYFCASSPDTTYEQYFGPGTRLTVT.

The chain employs TRBV10-1 and TRBJ1-4; no clear D. Between the trimmed V and J ends, which lost 6 bases and 7 bases, there was a span of 18 bases. This CDR3 has 15 amino acids. Germline V gene data show CDR1 as WNHNN and CDR2 as SYGVQD (reference sequence). The CDR3 DNA reads as TGCGCCAGCAGAAAACGGGAGTCCCAAATTGAAAAACTGTTTTTT. Amino acid sequence: CASRKRESQIEKLFF.

The sample holds one count of this clone. J is TRBJ2-5 and V is TRBV24-1; D might be TRBD1 or TRBD2, each matching 5 bases. This CDR3 is 13 amino acids long. V was pared by 10 bases and J by 4 bases, with 15 bases between. Germline-derived CDR1 and CDR2 are KGHDR and SFDVKD. The CDR3 DNA is TGTGCCACGTCGGGGACCCTGGGAGAGACCCAGTACTTC. It codes for CATSGTLGETQYF.

The V and J genes are TRBV6-4 and TRBJ2-2; 7 nucleotides agree with TRBD1. The CDR3 covers 12 residues. From germline, CDR1 is MRHNA and CDR2 SNTAGT. V trimming: 8 bases; J trimming: 4 bases; junction bases outside the gene matches: 1. The CDR3 region is CASQGVTGELFF. CDR3 nucleotides: TGTGCCAGCCAGGGGGTCACCGGGGAGCTGTTTTTT.

The chain carries TRBV3-1 (or the pseudogene TRBV3-2) and TRBJ1-6; the match to TRBD1 covers 8 bases. The V gene end was trimmed by 3 bases and the J gene end by 3 bases; junction bases not matched to a gene: 7. Germline CDR1 reads LGHDT; CDR2 reads YNNKEL (reference sequence). CDR3 length: 17 residues. For the CDR3, the DNA is TGTGCCAGCAGCCATATAACAGGGGGACTCTATAATTCACCCCTCCACTTT. Amino acid sequence: CASSHITGGLYNSPLHF.

The CDR3 reads CASSPDPTEEEKLFF. The CDR3 coding sequence is TGCGCCAGCAGCCCGGACCCCACCGAGGAGGAAAAACTGTTTTTT. The chain has TRBV5-1 and TRBJ1-4; no clear D. V was clipped by 4 bases and J by 8 bases, with 18 bases between them. Germline CDR1 is SGHRS and CDR2 is YFSETQ. The CDR3 is made up of 15 amino acids.

The chain couples TRBV2 to TRBJ1-5; D is unresolved. V was trimmed by 4 bases and J by 1 base, leaving 11 bases between them. Germline-derived CDR1 and CDR2 are SNHLY and FYNNEI. The CDR3 has 15 residues. The CDR3 DNA reads TGTGCCAGCAGTGTCAACAGTCTGAGCAATCAGCCCCAGCATTTT. Protein: CASSVNSLSNQPQHF.

This chain links TRBV5-4 with TRBJ2-1, with TRBD1 matching over 10 bases. The CDR3 covers 18 residues. J lost 2 bases, V lost 0 bases, and 8 bases had no gene match. Germline V lookup: CDR1 SGHNT, CDR2 YYREEE (reference sequence). CDR3: CASSLGQGAVLAYNEQFF. In DNA, the CDR3 is TGTGCCAGCAGCTTGGGACAGGGGGCGGTTCTCGCCTACAATGAGCAGTTCTTC.